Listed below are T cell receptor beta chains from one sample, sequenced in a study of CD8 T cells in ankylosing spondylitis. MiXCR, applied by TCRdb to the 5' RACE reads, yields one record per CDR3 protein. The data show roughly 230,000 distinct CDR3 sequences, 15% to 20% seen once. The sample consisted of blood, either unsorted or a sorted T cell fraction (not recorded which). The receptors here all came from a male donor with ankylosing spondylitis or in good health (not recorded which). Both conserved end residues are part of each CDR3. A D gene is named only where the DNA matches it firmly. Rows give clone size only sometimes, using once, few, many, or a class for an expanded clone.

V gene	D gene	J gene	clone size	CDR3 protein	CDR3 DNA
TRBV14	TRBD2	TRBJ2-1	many	CASSSPRSGRVSEQFF	TGTGCCAGCAGCAGCCCTAGAAGCGGGAGGGTCTCCGAGCAGTTCTTC
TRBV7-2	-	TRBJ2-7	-	CASSEHGYEQYF	TGTGCCAGCAGCGAACACGGCTACGAGCAGTACTTC
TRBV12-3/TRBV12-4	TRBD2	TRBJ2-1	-	CAIAAGGSYNEQFF	TGTGCCATCGCCGCGGGGGGCTCCTACAATGAGCAGTTCTTC
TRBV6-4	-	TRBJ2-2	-	CASSVAGGTGELFF	TGTGCCAGCAGTGTCGCGGGTGGCACCGGGGAGCTGTTTTTT
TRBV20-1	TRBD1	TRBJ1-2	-	CSARETGGNYGYTF	TGCAGTGCTCGAGAGACAGGGGGCAACTATGGCTACACCTTC
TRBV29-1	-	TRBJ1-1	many	CSVVEGSAEAFF	TGCAGCGTTGTCGAGGGCTCTGCTGAAGCTTTCTTT
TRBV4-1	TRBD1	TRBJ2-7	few	CASSQKPGQGDEQYF	TGCGCCAGCAGCCAGAAACCGGGACAGGGAGACGAGCAGTACTTC
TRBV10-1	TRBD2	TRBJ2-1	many	CASSESSGRANEQFF	TGCGCCAGCAGTGAGTCTAGCGGGAGGGCCAATGAGCAGTTCTTC
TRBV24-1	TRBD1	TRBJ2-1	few	CATSANPGQSYNEQFF	TGTGCCACCAGTGCTAACCCGGGACAGTCCTACAATGAGCAGTTCTTC
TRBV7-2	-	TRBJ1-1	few	CASSSREGSNTEAFF	TGTGCCAGCAGCTCGAGGGAGGGGAGCAACACTGAAGCTTTCTTT
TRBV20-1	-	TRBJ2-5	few	CSARPYGDQETQYF	TGCAGTGCTAGGCCCTATGGAGACCAAGAGACCCAGTACTTC
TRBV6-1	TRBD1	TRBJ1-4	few	CASSVAGGTNEKLFF	TGTGCCAGCAGTGTAGCAGGGGGGACTAATGAAAAACTGTTTTTT
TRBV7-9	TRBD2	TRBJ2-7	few	CASSYGLAEAYEQYF	TGTGCCAGCAGCTACGGACTAGCGGAGGCCTACGAGCAGTACTTC
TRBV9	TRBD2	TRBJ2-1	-	CASSDPGLAGGEQFF	TGTGCCAGCAGCGACCCGGGACTAGCGGGAGGAGAACAGTTCTTC
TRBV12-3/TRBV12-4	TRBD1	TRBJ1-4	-	CASSSLTGGDEKLFF	TGTGCCAGCAGTTCCTTGACAGGGGGAGATGAAAAACTGTTTTTT
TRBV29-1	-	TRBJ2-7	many	CSVSVEDFEEQYF	TGCAGCGTCAGCGTAGAGGATTTCGAAGAGCAGTACTTC
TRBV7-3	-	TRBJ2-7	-	CASSFDSDGPYEQYF	TGTGCCAGCAGCTTTGACTCGGACGGACCCTACGAGCAGTACTTC